This T cell receptor beta chain was observed in a study of CD8+ T cells in alopecia areata (dated by TCRdb to 2017 to 2018). Some background on the complete study: The study used high-throughput TCRbeta sequencing to examine T cell clonal expansion in alopecia areata, in both the C3H/HeJ mouse model and human patients. Scalp clonality was compared among normal scalp (n=4), patchy alopecia areata scalp (n=8), and alopecia totalis/universalis scalp (n=8). Amplification of TCRbeta CDR3 regions was done by immunoSEQ multiplex PCR using 35 Vbeta forward primers and 13 Jbeta reverse primers. Scalp tissue and sorted CD4+ and CD8+ peripheral blood T cells from patchy and totalis/universalis alopecia areata patients and from healthy controls were covered by human TCRbeta sequencing. The RNA source kit depended on sample type: the PAXgene miRNA kit for fixed scalp, the miRNeasy kit for PBMCs, and the RNeasy kit for mouse skin.

About this clone itself: Its antigen has not been determined. No much larger clone exists at a distance of one base, and base qualities are not known.

Germline trimming: 5 bases from V, 15 bases from J; junction bases outside gene matches: 13. CDR1 SSHAT and CDR2 FNYEAQ are derived from the germline V gene (reference sequence). Taken from cysteine to phenylalanine, the CDR3 has 13 residues. The entry retains the CDR3 DNA only, 39 bases that are in frame from base 1. After PBMCs were isolated by density centrifugation and stained for CD3, CD4 and CD8, a FACSAria was used to sort CD4+ and CD8+ T cells. Scalp biopsies and blood samples were provided by unaffected controls. Broad study findings and their caveats: Lesional scalp, especially in alopecia totalis/universalis, showed higher clonality and more expanded CD8+ clones than normal scalp, suggesting antigenic drive. Unlike mouse skin, where gammadelta T cells dominate, normal human skin contains resident alphabeta T cells that get sequenced too, which complicates analysis of the scalp TCR repertoire. TCR sequences shared between patients were less clear than in mice, possibly partly because of HLA diversity in the patient population.

The receptor library was made with the immunoSEQ multiplex PCR assay. To provide template for TCR sequencing, every sample had RNA extracted and reverse transcribed into cDNA. First-strand cDNA was synthesized with SuperScript III using a 2:1 mix of oligo-dT and random hexamers. A synthetic immune receptor repertoire was used to measure amplification bias, and any remaining bias was corrected computationally. The source study handled its data this way. After raw reads were preprocessed to remove errors, the CDR3 was defined following IMGT conventions as running from the conserved cysteine to phenylalanine. Clonality was computed as 1 minus the Shannon entropy, with the entropy normalized by log2 of the number of productive unique TCRs. Whether scalp clones were CD4 or CD8 was inferred by matching scalp TCRbeta sequences against CD4 and CD8 repertoires sorted from blood. The table comes from immuneACCESS by way of TCRdb, which keeps in-frame sequences with V and J called. Part of the clones is missing from these tables; in studies checked, under half for an unresolved V gene and the rest for unknown reasons. D and trimming come from the DNA, and the V and J calls and clone size come from that table. Within this sample are fewer than 150,000 clones, with around 61% of them counted one time only. Clones ranked in the top ten supply 2.8% of the sample.

Rearrangement joined TRBV7-7 to TRBJ2-1; 7 bases in between match TRBD1. The sequenced material came from CD4+ T cells sorted from blood. The receptor was isolated from a human donor in good health. The DNA sequence is TGTGCCAGCAGCCGCTCCGGGACAGAATCACCGTTCTTC. Its translation is CASSRSGTESPFF.